Presented here are 22 T cell receptor beta chains from one specimen sequenced in a study of T-cell reconstitution after alpha-beta-depleted transplantation in children. Unique molecular identifiers were built into the TCRbeta library. One entry per CDR3 protein, called by TCRdb with MiXCR from the PCR reads. Counted here are some 220,000 distinct CDR3 sequences, approximately 10% occurring once; the ten biggest clones make up less than 8%. The specimen was PBMCs from the stem cell graft donor, collected from the stem cell graft. The receptors derive from a human donor who donated a stem cell graft to a child with acute lymphoblastic leukemia.

This clonotype has at least ten counts. This chain links TRBV20-1 with TRBJ1-1, with D possibly TRBD1 on 5 matching bases. The CDR3 has 12 amino acids. V lost 4 bases to trimming and J lost 6 bases, with 12 bases between them. CDR1 is DFQATT and CDR2 is SNEGSKA in the germline V gene (reference sequence). CDR3 protein: CSAKWGDAEAFF. CDR3 DNA sequence: TGCAGTGCTAAATGGGGCGATGCTGAAGCTTTCTTT.

This clonotype was picked up a small number of times. The chain joins TRBV4-1 to TRBJ2-7; no clear D. The length of the CDR3 is 16 residues. Trimming stripped 0 bases from V and 6 bases from J, with 18 bases between. Germline CDR1 MGHRA, CDR2 YSYEKL. As DNA, the CDR3 is TGCGCCAGCAGCCAAGATTCGGCACAGTTCAAGGGCGAGCAGTACTTC. It translates to CASSQDSAQFKGEQYF.

This clonotype appeared a few times. The chain employs TRBV20-1 and TRBJ2-3; D is unclear. CDR1 DFQATT and CDR2 SNEGSKA come from the germline V gene (reference sequence). The CDR3 sequence is 13 residues long. Trimming removed 0 bases from V and 3 bases from J, with 7 bases in between. DNA of the CDR3: TGCAGTGCTAGAGATCAGCTTACAGATACGCAGTATTTT. Its protein is CSARDQLTDTQYF.

This clonotype was counted only a few times. A read error may produce the germline difference seen at one junction end. J is TRBJ2-7 and V is TRBV5-1; D may correspond to TRBD1 or TRBD2 (5 bases each). Germline CDR1 is SGHRS and CDR2 is YFSETQ. The CDR3 is 11 residues long. CDR3 in DNA: TGCGCCAGCAGCCCCCCTCAGGGACGGAACTTC. Residues: CASSPPQGRNF.

The rearrangement joins TRBV7-2 to TRBJ2-7, with D possibly being TRBD1 (6 bases). The CDR3 is made up of 15 amino acids. Per the germline V gene, CDR1 is SGHTA and CDR2 is FQGNSA. The V gene lost 4 bases and the J gene lost 2 bases, with 15 bases spanning the gap. CDR3: CASSSWPGETYEQYF. In nucleotides, the CDR3 is TGTGCCAGCAGCTCTTGGCCAGGGGAAACCTACGAGCAGTACTTC.

This clonotype was seen repeatedly, ten times or more. The chain joins TRBV2 to TRBJ2-3; 8 nucleotides match TRBD2. Germline V gives CDR1 SNHLY, CDR2 FYNNEI. The CDR3 covers 16 residues. After removal of 3 bases from V and 1 base from J, the junction contained 6 bases not matched to a gene. The CDR3 sequence is CASSETGAGGTDTQYF. The CDR3 region has the DNA TGTGCCAGCAGTGAGACTGGAGCGGGGGGCACAGATACGCAGTATTTT.

This clonotype was detected many times. The chain recombines TRBV18 with TRBJ1-1; 10 nucleotides align to TRBD1. The CDR3 is 14 residues long. The ends lost 6 bases at V and 5 bases at J; junction bases unmatched: 6. Per germline, CDR1 KGHSH and CDR2 LQKENI. The CDR3: CASSTTDRGTEAFF. CDR3 nucleotides: TGTGCCAGCTCCACCACGGACAGGGGGACTGAAGCTTTCTTT. Full variable domain (remainder filled in from reference TRBV18 and TRBJ1-1): NAGVMQNPRHLVRRRGQEARLRCSPMKGHSHVYWYRQLPEEGLKFMVYLQKENIIDESGMPKERFSAEFPKEGPSILRIQQVVRGDSAAYFCASSTTDRGTEAFFGQGTRLTVV.

This clonotype has at least ten counts. The chain couples TRBV5-1 to TRBJ1-6, with TRBD1 identical over 10 bases. The V gene's germline CDR1 is SGHRS and CDR2 YFSETQ. The junction had 1 base not matched to a gene; V was cut back by 4 bases and J by 6 bases. CDR3 length: 14 amino acids. CDR3 amino acids: CASSRDRGNSPLHF. CDR3 DNA: TGCGCCAGCAGCCGGGACAGGGGTAATTCACCCCTCCACTTT.

This clonotype was counted a few times. The chain recombines TRBV9 with TRBJ2-6, with a tentative D call TRBD1 (6 bases). Trimming shortened V by 3 bases and J by 2 bases, and 15 bases separated the two germline ends. Per germline, CDR1 SGDLS and CDR2 YYNGEE. CDR3 size: 17 residues. The CDR3 reads CASSARKQGAGANVLTF. Written as DNA, the CDR3 is TGTGCCAGCAGCGCGAGGAAACAGGGCGCTGGGGCCAACGTCCTGACTTTC.

This clonotype was found a few times. The genes are TRBV19 and TRBJ1-5; D ambiguous. CDR1 is LNHDA, CDR2 SQIVND, per germline (reference sequence). Trimming took 1 base from V and 0 from J, leaving 13 bases between them. This CDR3 spans 17 amino acids. DNA for the CDR3: TGTGCCAGTAGTATAGTAATATCGGGTGATAGCAATCAGCCCCAGCATTTT. Translated: CASSIVISGDSNQPQHF.

This clonotype was recorded once. The rearrangement uses TRBV14 and TRBJ2-7; TRBD1 or TRBD2 may be the D gene (5 bases each). The germline CDR1 and CDR2 sequences are SGHDN and FVKESK. CDR3 length: 14 amino acids. Between the trimmed V and J ends, which lost 2 bases and 4 bases, there was a span of 12 bases. CDR3 region: CASSQWDGFYEQYF. CDR3 DNA: TGTGCCAGCAGCCAATGGGACGGCTTTTACGAGCAGTACTTC.

At least ten counts were recorded for this clonotype. This sequence joins TRBV7-2 and TRBJ2-2, with 7 nucleotides matching TRBD1. The J segment lost 1 base and the V segment lost 2 bases, leaving 7 bases of the junction unmatched. Germline V gene lookup returns CDR1 SGHTA and CDR2 FQGNSA. The CDR3 length is 17 residues. The CDR3 loop is CASSLSVRQGNTGELFF. The DNA for the CDR3 is TGTGCCAGCAGCTTAAGTGTCCGACAGGGGAACACCGGGGAGCTGTTTTTT. Full variable domain (remainder filled in from reference TRBV7-2 and TRBJ2-2): GAGVSQSPSNKVTEKGKDVELRCDPISGHTALYWYRQSLGQGLEFLIYFQGNSAPDKSGLPSDRFSAERTGGSVSTLTIQRTQQEDSAVYLCASSLSVRQGNTGELFFGEGSRLTVL.

The chain carries TRBV7-9 and TRBJ2-5; D ambiguous. Germline V gene data show CDR1 as SEHNR and CDR2 as FQNEAQ (reference sequence). The CDR3 covers 12 residues. Deletions cut 2 bases from V and 4 bases from J, with 5 bases between. The CDR3 loop reads CASSLSPETQYF. The CDR3 nucleotides read TGTGCCAGCAGCTTATCTCCAGAGACCCAGTACTTC.

This clonotype was counted a few times. The CDR3 is CASSSGTVNSPLHF. The CDR3 DNA follows: TGTGCCAGCAGCTCCGGGACAGTGAATTCACCCCTCCACTTT. This chain uses TRBV12-3 or TRBV12-4 with TRBJ1-6, with 7 bases lining up with TRBD1. Losses at the gene ends were 6 bases for V and 7 bases for J; bases not matched to a gene: 6. The CDR3 has 14 residues.

In this sample, this clonotype turned up a few times. This sequence joins TRBV27 and TRBJ1-1, with D unclear. Germline loops: CDR1 MNHEY, CDR2 SMNVEV (reference sequence). V lost 6 bases and J 5 bases, leaving 7 bases between the germline ends. The CDR3 covers 11 residues. Written as DNA, the CDR3 is TGTGCCAGCAGAGACCTAACTGAAGCTTTCTTT. Residues: CASRDLTEAFF.

This clonotype was seen repeatedly, ten times or more. This chain connects TRBV6-1 to TRBJ2-3, with 7 bases identical to TRBD2. Trimming removed 7 bases from V and 2 bases from J; junction bases left unmatched: 9. The CDR3 is made up of 15 amino acids. Germline V gene lookup returns CDR1 MNHNS and CDR2 SASEGT. The CDR3 sequence: CASTPLATNTDTQYF. The DNA of the CDR3 is TGTGCCAGCACCCCACTAGCGACCAACACAGATACGCAGTATTTT.

The sample holds a few counts of this clonotype. The chain uses TRBV11-2 and TRBJ1-1, with D maybe TRBD1 (5 bases). This CDR3 comprises 15 residues. Germline values: CDR1 SGHAT, CDR2 FQNNGV. Trimming stripped 2 bases from V and 1 base from J, with 11 bases between. The CDR3 sequence is CASSLSPGPNTEAFF. The DNA of the CDR3 is TGTGCCAGCAGCTTATCGCCGGGGCCGAACACTGAAGCTTTCTTT. Full variable domain (rest looked up from reference TRBV11-2 and TRBJ1-1): EAGVAQSPRYKIIEKRQSVAFWCNPISGHATLYWYQQILGQGPKLLIQFQNNGVVDDSQLPKDRFSAERLKGVDSTLKIQPAKLEDSAVYLCASSLSPGPNTEAFFGQGTRLTVV.

This sequence joins TRBV10-3 and TRBJ1-2; D is unclear. Germline V CDR1 and CDR2: ENHRY, SYGVKD. V lost 7 bases and J 3 bases, leaving 9 bases between the germline ends. This CDR3 comprises 12 residues. This chain's CDR3 is CAIKLSDYGYTF. The CDR3 nucleotides are TGTGCCATCAAGTTGTCGGACTATGGCTACACCTTC.

V usage is TRBV20-1 and J usage is TRBJ2-7; maybe TRBD2 (5 bases). CDR1 and CDR2 from the germline V gene are DFQATT and SNEGSKA (reference sequence). Trimming pared 0 bases from V and 6 bases from J, leaving 12 bases between. This CDR3 is 13 amino acids long. The chain's CDR3 is CSARDWTSGEQYF. In DNA, the CDR3 is TGCAGTGCTAGAGACTGGACGAGCGGCGAGCAGTACTTC.

This clonotype was observed a handful of times. The CDR3 is CATSDGQATDTQYF. The CDR3 nucleotides are TGTGCCACCAGTGATGGGCAGGCCACAGATACGCAGTATTTT. V usage is TRBV24-1 and J usage is TRBJ2-3; D ambiguous. CDR3 size: 14 residues. The V end was cut by 3 bases, the J end by 2 bases, with 8 bases between. Germline V gene sequence: CDR1 KGHDR, CDR2 SFDVKD.

The chain is built from TRBV19 and TRBJ1-5; D unclear. The CDR3 has 17 residues. In germline, CDR1 is LNHDA, CDR2 SQIVND (reference sequence). Trimming pared 5 bases from V and 0 bases from J, leaving 17 bases between. The CDR3 is CASSRQRNRNSNQPQHF. The CDR3 DNA sequence: TGTGCCAGTAGTCGTCAAAGGAACCGTAATAGCAATCAGCCCCAGCATTTT. The whole variable domain, filled in from reference TRBV19 and TRBJ1-5, reads DGGITQSPKYLFRKEGQNVTLSCEQNLNHDAMYWYRQDPGQGLRLIYYSQIVNDFQKGDIAEGYSVSREKKESFPLTVTSAQKNPTAFYLCASSRQRNRNSNQPQHFGDGTRLSIL.

This clonotype occurred a few times. The chain joins TRBV11-2 to TRBJ2-7; D ambiguous. V was clipped by 6 bases and J by 6 bases, with 6 bases between them. Germline lookup yields CDR1 SGHAT and CDR2 FQNNGV. This CDR3 contains 10 residues. CDR3 protein: CASRSFEQYF. As DNA, the CDR3 is TGTGCCAGCAGGTCTTTCGAGCAGTACTTC. Full variable domain (outside the CDR3, taken from reference TRBV11-2 and TRBJ2-7): EAGVAQSPRYKIIEKRQSVAFWCNPISGHATLYWYQQILGQGPKLLIQFQNNGVVDDSQLPKDRFSAERLKGVDSTLKIQPAKLEDSAVYLCASRSFEQYFGPGTRLTVT.